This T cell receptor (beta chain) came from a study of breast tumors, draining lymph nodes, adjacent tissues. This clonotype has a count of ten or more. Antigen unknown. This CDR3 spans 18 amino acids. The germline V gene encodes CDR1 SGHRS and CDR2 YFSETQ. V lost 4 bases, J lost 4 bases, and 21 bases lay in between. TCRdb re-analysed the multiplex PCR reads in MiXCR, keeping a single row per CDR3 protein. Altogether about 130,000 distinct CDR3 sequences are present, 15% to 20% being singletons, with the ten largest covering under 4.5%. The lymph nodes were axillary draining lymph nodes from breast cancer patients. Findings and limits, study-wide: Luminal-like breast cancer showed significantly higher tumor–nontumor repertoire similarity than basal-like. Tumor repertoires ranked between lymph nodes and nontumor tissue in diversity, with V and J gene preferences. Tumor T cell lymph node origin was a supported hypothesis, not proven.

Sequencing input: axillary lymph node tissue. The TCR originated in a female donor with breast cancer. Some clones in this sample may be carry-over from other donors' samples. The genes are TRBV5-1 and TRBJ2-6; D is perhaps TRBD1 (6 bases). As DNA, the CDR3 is TGCGCCAGCAGCCCTGGACAGTCCCTTACTCTGGGGGCCAACGTCCTGACTTTC. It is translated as CASSPGQSLTLGANVLTF.